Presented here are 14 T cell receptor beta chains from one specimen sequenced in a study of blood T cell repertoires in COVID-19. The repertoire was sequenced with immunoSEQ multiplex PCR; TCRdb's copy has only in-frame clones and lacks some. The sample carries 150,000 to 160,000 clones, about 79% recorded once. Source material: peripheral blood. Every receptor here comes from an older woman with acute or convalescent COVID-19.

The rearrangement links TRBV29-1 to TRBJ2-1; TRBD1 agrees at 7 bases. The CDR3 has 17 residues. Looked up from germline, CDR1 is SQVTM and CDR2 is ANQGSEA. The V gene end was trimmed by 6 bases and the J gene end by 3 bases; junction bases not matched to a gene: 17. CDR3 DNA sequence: TGCAGCGTCGATTCCCCTGACAGGGACAATATCTACAATGAGCAGTTCTTC. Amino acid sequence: CSVDSPDRDNIYNEQFF.

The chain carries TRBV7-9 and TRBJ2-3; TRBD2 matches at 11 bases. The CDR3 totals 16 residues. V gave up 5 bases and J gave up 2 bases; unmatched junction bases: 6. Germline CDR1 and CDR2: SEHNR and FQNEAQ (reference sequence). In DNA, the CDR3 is TGTGCCAGCAGCCCCCCTAGCGGGGGGTTCACAGATACGCAGTATTTT. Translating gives CASSPPSGGFTDTQYF.

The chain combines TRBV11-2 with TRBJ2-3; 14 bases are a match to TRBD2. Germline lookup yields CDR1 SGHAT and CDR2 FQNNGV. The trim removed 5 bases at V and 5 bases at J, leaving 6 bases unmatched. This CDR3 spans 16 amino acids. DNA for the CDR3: TGTGCCAGCAGCCAGACTAGCGGGGGGGCCGGAGATACGCAGTATTTT. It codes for CASSQTSGGAGDTQYF. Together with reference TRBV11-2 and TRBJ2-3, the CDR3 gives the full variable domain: EAGVAQSPRYKIIEKRQSVAFWCNPISGHATLYWYQQILGQGPKLLIQFQNNGVVDDSQLPKDRFSAERLKGVDSTLKIQPAKLEDSAVYLCASSQTSGGAGDTQYFGPGTRLTVL.

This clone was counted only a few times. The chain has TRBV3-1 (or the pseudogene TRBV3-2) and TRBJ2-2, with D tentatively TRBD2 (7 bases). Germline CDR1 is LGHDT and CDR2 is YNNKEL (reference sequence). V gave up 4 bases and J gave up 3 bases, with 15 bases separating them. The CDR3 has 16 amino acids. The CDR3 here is CASSPWGGQDTGELFF. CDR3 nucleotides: TGTGCCAGCAGCCCTTGGGGGGGGCAGGACACCGGGGAGCTGTTTTTT.

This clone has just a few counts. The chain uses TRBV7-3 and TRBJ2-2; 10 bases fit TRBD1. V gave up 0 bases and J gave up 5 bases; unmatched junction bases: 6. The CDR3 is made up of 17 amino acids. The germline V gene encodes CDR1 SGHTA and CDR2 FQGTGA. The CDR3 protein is CASSLTEGTGATGELFF. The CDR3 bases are TGTGCCAGCAGCTTAACGGAGGGGACAGGGGCAACCGGGGAGCTGTTTTTT. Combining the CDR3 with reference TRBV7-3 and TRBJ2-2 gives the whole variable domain GAGVSQTPSNKVTEKGKYVELRCDPISGHTALYWYRQSLGQGPEFLIYFQGTGAADDSGLPNDRFFAVRPEGSVSTLKIQRTERGDSAVYLCASSLTEGTGATGELFFGEGSRLTVL.

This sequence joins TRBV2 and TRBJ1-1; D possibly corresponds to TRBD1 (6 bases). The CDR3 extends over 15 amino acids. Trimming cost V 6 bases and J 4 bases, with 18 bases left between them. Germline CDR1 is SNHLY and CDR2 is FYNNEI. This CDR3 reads CASRAGHPGGTEAFF. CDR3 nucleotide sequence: TGTGCCAGCAGGGCGGGACATCCGGGGGGCACTGAAGCTTTCTTT.

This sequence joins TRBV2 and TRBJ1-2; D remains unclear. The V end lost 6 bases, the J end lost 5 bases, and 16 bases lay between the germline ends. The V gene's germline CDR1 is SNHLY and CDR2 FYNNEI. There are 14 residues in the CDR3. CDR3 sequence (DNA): TGTGCCAGCAGGACCGAGGGAGCGGGTTATGGCTACACCTTC. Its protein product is CASRTEGAGYGYTF.

CDR3 nucleotides: TGTGCCAGCAGCCAAGTCCGGGGGGGGTCCCAAGAGACCCAGTACTTC. Its translation is CASSQVRGGSQETQYF. The V call is TRBV3-1 (or the pseudogene TRBV3-2), the J call TRBJ2-5, with TRBD2 identical over 8 bases. Germline values: CDR1 LGHDT, CDR2 YNNKEL (reference sequence). After removal of 1 base from V and 1 base from J, the junction contained 5 bases not matched to a gene. This CDR3 has 16 amino acids.

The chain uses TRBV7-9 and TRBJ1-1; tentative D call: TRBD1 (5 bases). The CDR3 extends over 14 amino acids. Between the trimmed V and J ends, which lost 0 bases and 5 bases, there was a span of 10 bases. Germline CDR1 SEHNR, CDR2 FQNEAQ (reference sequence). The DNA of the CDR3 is TGTGCCAGCAGCTTAGCCCTGACAGAGACTGAAGCTTTCTTT. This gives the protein CASSLALTETEAFF.

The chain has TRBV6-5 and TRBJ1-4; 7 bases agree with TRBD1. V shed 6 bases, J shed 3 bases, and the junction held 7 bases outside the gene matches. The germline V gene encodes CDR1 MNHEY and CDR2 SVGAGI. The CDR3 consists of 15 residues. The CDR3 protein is CASRPSGTANEKLFF. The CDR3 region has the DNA TGTGCCAGCAGACCCTCCGGGACAGCTAATGAAAAACTGTTTTTT.

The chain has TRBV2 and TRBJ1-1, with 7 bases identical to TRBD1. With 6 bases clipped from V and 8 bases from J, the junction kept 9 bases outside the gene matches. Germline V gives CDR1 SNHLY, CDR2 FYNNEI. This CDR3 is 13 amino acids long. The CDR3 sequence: CASSLGGGGEAFF. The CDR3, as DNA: TGTGCCAGCAGCCTCGGCGGAGGGGGCGAAGCTTTCTTT.

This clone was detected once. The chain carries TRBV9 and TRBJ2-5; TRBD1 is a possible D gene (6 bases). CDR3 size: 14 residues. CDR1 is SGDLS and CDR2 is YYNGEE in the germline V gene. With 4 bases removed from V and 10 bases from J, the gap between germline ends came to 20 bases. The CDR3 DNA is TGTGCCAGCAGCACAAATCCCCTTTTAGGGGGCCAGTACTTC. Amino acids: CASSTNPLLGGQYF.

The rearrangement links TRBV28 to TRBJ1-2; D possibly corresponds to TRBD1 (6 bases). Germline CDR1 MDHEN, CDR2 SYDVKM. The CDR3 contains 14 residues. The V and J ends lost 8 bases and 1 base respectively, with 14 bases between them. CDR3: CASLGAGVNYGYTF. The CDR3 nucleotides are TGTGCCAGCCTGGGGGCAGGGGTTAACTATGGCTACACCTTC.

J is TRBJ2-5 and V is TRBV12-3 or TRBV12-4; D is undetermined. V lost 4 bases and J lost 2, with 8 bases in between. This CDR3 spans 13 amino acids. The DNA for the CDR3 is TGTGCCAGCAGTTCAGGCTCACAAGAGACCCAGTACTTC. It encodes CASSSGSQETQYF.